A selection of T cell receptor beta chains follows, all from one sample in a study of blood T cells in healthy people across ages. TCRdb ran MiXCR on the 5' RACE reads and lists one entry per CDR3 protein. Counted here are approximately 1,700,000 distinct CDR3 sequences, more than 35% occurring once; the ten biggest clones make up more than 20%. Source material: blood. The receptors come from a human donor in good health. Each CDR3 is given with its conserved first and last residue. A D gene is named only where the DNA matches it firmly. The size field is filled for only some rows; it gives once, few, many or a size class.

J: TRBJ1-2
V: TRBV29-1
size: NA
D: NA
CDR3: CSVDAKGPWGYTF
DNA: TGCAGCGTTGACGCCAAGGGCCCTTGGGGCTACACCTTC

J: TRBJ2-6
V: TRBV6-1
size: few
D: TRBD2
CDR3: CASSVGGTGANVRTF
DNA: TGTGCCAGCAGTGTGGGGGGGACTGGGGCCAACGTCCGGACTTTC

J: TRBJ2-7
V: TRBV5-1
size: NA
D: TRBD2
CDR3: CASSLILAGGSYNEQYF
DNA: TGCGCCAGCAGCTTAATACTAGCGGGGGGCTCCTACAATGAGCAGTACTTC

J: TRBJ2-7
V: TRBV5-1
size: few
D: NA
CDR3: CASSLEGTTVNEQYF
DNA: TGCGCCAGCAGCTTGGAAGGAACCACCGTCAACGAGCAGTACTTC

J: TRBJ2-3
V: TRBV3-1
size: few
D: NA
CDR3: CASSLFTGADTDTQYF
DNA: TGTGCCAGCAGCCTCTTCACCGGGGCTGACACAGATACGCAGTATTTT

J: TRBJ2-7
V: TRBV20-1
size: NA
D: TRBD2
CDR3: CSARDGLAANEQYF
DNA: TGCAGTGCTAGAGACGGGCTAGCGGCCAATGAGCAGTACTTC

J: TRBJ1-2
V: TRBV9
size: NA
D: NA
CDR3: CASSALRASYGYTF
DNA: TGTGCCAGCAGCGCCCTCCGAGCGTCATATGGCTACACCTTC

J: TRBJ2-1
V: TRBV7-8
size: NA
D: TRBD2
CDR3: CASSHSGTYNEQFF
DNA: TGTGCCAGCAGTCATAGCGGGACCTACAATGAGCAGTTCTTC

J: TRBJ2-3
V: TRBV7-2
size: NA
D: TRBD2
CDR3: CASGSLAGGPSGTQYF
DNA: TGTGCCAGCGGGTCTCTAGCGGGGGGTCCCAGTGGGACGCAGTATTTT

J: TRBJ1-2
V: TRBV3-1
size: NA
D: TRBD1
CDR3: CASSQAAQGAFDGYTF
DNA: TGTGCCAGCAGCCAAGCTGCCCAGGGGGCTTTTGATGGCTACACCTTC

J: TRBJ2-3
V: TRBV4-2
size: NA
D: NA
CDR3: CASKTDNSDTQYF
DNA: TGTGCCAGCAAAACTGACAATTCGGATACGCAGTATTTT

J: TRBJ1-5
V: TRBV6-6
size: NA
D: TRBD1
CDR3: CASKGTGQGGPQHF
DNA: TGTGCCAGCAAGGGGACGGGACAGGGAGGGCCCCAGCATTTT

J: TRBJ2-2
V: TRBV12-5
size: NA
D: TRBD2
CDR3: CASGPGLAGRNTGELFF
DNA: TGTGCTAGTGGTCCGGGACTAGCGGGGAGGAACACCGGGGAGCTGTTTTTT

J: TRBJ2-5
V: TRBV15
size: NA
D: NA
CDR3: CATSSPQEEETQYF
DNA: TGTGCCACCAGCAGTCCACAGGAGGAAGAGACCCAGTACTTC

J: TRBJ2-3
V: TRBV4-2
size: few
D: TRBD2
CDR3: CASSQAAAGGTDTQYF
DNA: TGTGCCAGCAGCCAAGCGGCGGCGGGGGGCACAGATACGCAGTATTTT

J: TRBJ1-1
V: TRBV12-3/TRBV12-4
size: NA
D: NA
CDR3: CASSFLLGPTEAFF
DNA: TGTGCCAGCAGTTTCCTCTTGGGACCCACTGAAGCTTTCTTT

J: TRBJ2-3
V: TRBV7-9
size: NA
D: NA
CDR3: CASSLGSKYTDTQYF
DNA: TGTGCCAGCAGCTTAGGCTCTAAATACACAGATACGCAGTATTTT

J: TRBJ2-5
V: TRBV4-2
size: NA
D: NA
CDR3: CASSQDRQRETQYF
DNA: TGTGCCAGCAGCCAAGATAGACAGCGAGAGACCCAGTACTTC

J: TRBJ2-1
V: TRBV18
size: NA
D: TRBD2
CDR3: CASSPGNSGEGPSYNEQFF
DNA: TGTGCCAGCTCACCTGGTAATAGCGGGGAGGGACCTTCCTACAATGAGCAGTTCTTC

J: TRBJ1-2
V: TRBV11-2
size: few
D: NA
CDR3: CASSLPGFMGYGYTF
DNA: TGTGCCAGCAGCTTACCAGGGTTTATGGGCTATGGCTACACCTTC

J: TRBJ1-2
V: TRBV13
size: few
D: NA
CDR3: CASSVFGVKGYGYTF
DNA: TGTGCCAGCAGCGTCTTCGGGGTTAAGGGCTATGGCTACACCTTC

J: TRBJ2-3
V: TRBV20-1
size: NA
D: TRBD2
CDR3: CSASTSGELTDTQYF
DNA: TGCAGTGCTTCTACTAGCGGGGAACTCACAGATACGCAGTATTTT

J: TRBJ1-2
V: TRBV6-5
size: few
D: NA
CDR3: CASSYSGNRVDGYTF
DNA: TGTGCCAGCAGTTATTCAGGGAACCGCGTCGATGGCTACACCTTC

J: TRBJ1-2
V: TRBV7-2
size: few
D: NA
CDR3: CASSFGGGPHGYTF
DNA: TGTGCCAGCAGCTTTGGCGGGGGACCGCATGGCTACACCTTC

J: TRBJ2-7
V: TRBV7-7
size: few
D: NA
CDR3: CASSPDGESYEQYF
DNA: TGTGCTAGCAGCCCCGACGGTGAGTCCTACGAGCAGTACTTC

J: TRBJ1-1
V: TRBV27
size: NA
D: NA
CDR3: CASSLEGVAFF
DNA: TGTGCCAGCAGTCTGGAGGGGGTAGCTTTCTTT

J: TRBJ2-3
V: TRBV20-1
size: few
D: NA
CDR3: CSWDSTTDTQYF
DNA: TGCAGTTGGGACTCCACCACAGATACGCAGTATTTT